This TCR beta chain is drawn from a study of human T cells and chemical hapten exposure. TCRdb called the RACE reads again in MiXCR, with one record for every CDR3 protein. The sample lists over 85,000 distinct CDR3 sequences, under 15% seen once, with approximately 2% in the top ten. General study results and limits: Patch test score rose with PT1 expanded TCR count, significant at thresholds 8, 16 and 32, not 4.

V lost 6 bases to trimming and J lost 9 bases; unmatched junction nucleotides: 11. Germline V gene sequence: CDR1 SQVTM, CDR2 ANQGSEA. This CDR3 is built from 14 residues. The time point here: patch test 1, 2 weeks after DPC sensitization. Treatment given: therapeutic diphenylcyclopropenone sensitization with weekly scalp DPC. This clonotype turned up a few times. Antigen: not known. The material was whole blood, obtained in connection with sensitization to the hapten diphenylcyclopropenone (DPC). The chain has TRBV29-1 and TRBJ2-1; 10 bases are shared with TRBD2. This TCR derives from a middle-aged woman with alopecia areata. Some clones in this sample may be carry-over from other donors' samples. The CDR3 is CSVRGASGSREQFF. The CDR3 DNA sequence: TGCAGCGTCCGTGGGGCTAGCGGGAGTCGTGAGCAGTTCTTC.